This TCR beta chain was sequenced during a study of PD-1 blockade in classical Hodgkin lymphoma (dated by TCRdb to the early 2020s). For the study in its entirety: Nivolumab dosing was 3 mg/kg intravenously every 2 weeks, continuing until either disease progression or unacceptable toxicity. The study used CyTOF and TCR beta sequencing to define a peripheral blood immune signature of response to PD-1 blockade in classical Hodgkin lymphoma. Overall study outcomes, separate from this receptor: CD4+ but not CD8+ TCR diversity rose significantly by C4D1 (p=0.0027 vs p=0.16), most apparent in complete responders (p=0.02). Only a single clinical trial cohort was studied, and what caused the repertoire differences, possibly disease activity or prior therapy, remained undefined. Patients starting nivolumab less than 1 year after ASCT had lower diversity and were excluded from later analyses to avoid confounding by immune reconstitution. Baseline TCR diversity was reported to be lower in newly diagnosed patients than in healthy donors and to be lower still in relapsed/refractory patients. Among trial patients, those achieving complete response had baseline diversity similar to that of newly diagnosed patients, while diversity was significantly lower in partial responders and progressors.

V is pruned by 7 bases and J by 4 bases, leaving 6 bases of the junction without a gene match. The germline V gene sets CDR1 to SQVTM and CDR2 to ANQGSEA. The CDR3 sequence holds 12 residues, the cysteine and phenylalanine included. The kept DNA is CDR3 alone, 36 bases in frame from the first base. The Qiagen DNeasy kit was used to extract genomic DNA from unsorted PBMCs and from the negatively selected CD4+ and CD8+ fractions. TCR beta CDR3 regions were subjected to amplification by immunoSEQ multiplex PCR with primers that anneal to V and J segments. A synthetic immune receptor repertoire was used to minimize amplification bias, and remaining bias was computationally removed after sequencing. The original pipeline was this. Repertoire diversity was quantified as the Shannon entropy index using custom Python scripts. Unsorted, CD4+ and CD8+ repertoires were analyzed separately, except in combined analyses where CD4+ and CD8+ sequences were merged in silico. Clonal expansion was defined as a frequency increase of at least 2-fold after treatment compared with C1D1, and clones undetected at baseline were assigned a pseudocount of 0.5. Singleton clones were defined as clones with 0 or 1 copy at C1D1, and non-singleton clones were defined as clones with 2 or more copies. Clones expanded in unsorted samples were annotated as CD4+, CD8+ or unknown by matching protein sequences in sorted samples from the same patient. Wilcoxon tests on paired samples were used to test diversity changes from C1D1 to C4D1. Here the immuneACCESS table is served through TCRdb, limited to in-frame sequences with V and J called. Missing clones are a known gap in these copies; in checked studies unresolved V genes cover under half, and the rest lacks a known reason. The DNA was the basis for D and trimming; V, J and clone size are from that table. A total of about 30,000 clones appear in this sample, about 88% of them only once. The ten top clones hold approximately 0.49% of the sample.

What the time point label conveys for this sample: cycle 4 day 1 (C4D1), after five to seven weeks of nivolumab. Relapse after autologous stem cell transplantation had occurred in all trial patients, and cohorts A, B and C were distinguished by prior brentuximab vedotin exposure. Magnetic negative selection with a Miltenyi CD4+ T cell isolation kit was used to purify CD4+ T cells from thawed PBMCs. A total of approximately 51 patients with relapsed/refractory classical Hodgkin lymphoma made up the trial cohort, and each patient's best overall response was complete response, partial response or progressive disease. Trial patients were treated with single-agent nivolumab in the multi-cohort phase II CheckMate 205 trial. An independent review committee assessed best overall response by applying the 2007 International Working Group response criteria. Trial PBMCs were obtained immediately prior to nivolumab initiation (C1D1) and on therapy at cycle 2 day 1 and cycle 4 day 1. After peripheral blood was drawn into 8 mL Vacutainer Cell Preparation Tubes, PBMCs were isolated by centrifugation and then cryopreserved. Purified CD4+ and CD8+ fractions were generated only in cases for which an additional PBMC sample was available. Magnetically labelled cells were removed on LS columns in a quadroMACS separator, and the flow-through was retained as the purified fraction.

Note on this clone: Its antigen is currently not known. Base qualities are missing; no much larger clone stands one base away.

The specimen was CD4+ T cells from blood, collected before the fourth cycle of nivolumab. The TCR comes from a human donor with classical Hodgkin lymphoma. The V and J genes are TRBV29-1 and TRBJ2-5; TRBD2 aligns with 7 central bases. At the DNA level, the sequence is TGCAGCGCAGGACTAGGAGGAGAGACCCAGTACTTC. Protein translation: CSAGLGGETQYF.